This T cell receptor beta chain was sequenced in a study of blood T cell repertoires in COVID-19 (dated by TCRdb to the early 2020s). Some background on the complete study: Samples from collaborators originated in the United States, Italy and Spain and spanned both the acute and convalescent phases of COVID-19. Where HLA class I and class II types were available, the types were taken from metadata supplied by the sample provider, not from assay-based typing. The repertoires were made available in a free public database intended to serve as a resource for research on the immune response to SARS-CoV-2. The material from the prospective study consisted of cDNA or gDNA derived from T cells, B-cell-depleted T cells, or PBMCs. Subjects who had been exposed to COVID-19, were actively infected with it, or had recovered from it provided the deeply sampled blood TCRbeta repertoires that made up the dataset. The sample metadata nearly always contained a de-identified subject ID, COVID-19 status, age in years and sex. Samples were obtained from the ongoing ImmuneRACE study (first 160 participants) and from over 1,000 subjects provided by 6 global collaborators. The paper's findings and limits, for the study overall: The amount of clinical and demographic metadata varied by source and participant and was provided uncurated.

The collaborating institutions used their own protocols to collect whole blood in K2EDTA tubes. For TCRbeta analysis, collaborators shipped samples in one of three forms: frozen whole blood, isolated PBMCs, or DNA extracted from either of those sample types. CDR1 and CDR2 were assigned from the germline V gene (reference sequence) as LGHDT and YNNKEL. Relative to germline, V is missing 1 base and J is missing 0 bases, with 12 bases of the junction outside any gene match. The CDR3 runs 21 amino acids, cysteine and phenylalanine included. Only the CDR3 DNA is retained, 63 bases long and in frame from the first base. Note on this clone: Its target antigen remains unknown. Qualities for individual bases were not recorded, and no much larger clone is one base off.

The immunoSEQ Assay, a bias-controlled multiplex PCR, was used to amplify TCRbeta CDR3 regions from genomic DNA. From the authors' description of their analysis: Within the assay, amplification of reference gene primers was used to estimate how many nucleated cells each sample contained. To quantify the absolute abundance of each unique TCRbeta CDR3 rearrangement, sequence reads were collapsed and filtered. For each sample, productive Simpson clonality was calculated by taking the square root of Simpson's diversity index across productive rearrangements. TCRdb re-hosts the immuneACCESS table, in-frame sequences only. Its copies lack some clones; in the studies checked, an unresolved V gene accounts for under half of them, and the cause for the rest is not known. That table furnishes V, J and clone size, whereas the DNA furnished D and trimming. For this sample the table gives 100,000 to 150,000 clones, of which under 85% were detected only once. Of the sample, around 9.8% is held by the ten largest clones.

The chain uses TRBV3-1 (or the pseudogene TRBV3-2) and TRBJ2-3, and 14 bases in between align with TRBD2. The sequence came from a man in his forties with active or convalescent COVID-19. Sequencing was carried out using peripheral blood. The CDR3 sequence is CASSQGTHGLAGGASTDTQYF. In nucleotides, the sequence is TGTGCCAGCAGCCAAGGTACCCACGGACTAGCGGGGGGCGCTAGCACAGATACGCAGTATTTT.